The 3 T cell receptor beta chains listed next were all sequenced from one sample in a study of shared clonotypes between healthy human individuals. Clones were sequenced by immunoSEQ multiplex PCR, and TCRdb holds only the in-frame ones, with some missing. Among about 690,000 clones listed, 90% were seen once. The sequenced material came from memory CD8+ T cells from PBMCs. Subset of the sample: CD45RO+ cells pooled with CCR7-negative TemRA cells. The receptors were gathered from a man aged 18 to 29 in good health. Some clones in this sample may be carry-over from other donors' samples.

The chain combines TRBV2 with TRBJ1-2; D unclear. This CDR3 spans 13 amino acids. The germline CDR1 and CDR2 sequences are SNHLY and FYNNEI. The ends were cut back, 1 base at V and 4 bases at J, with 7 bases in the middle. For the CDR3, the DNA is TGTGCCAGCAGTGAAGGTGCCGGCTATGGCTACACCTTC. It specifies CASSEGAGYGYTF.

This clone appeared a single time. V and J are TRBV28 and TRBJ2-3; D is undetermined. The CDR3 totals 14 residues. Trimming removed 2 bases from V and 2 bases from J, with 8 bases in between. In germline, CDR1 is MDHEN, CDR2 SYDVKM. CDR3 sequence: CASSLRLLTDTQYF. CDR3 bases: TGTGCCAGCAGTTTACGTCTCCTCACAGATACGCAGTATTTT. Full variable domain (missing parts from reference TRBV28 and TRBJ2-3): DVKVTQSSRYLVKRTGEKVFLECVQDMDHENMFWYRQDPGLGLRLIYFSYDVKMKEKGDIPEGYSVSREKKERFSLILESASTNQTSMYLCASSLRLLTDTQYFGPGTRLTVL.

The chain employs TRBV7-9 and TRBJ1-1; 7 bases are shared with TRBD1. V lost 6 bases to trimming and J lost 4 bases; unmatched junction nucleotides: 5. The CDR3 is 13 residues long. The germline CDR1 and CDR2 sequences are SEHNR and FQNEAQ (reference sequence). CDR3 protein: CASRRQGGTEAFF. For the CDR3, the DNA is TGTGCCAGCAGACGACAGGGCGGCACTGAAGCTTTCTTT.